The clone carrying this T cell receptor beta chain was observed at least ten times. The entry originates in a study of blood T cells in healthy people across ages. Healthy individuals of Caucasian origin from Russia, aged 6 to 90, served as donors. The amount of total RNA extracted per sample was at least 6 micrograms. Between the trimmed V and J ends, which lost 5 bases and 0 bases, there was a span of 11 bases. The CDR3 is made up of 15 amino acids. The germline V gene has CDR1 MDHEN and CDR2 SYDVKM. Through a sample-barcoded 5' primer and a J-beta primer mix, a second PCR was run for roughly 7 to 11 cycles. Each cDNA was tagged by a template-switch adaptor containing 12 random nucleotides. TCRdb analysed the 5' RACE reads with MiXCR anew, one entry per CDR3 protein. Of 800,000 to 1,000,000 distinct CDR3 sequences in the sample, roughly 52% were seen once.

The sample taken for sequencing was blood. V usage is TRBV28 and J usage is TRBJ2-1; no firm D call. This clonotype was sampled from a man aged 25 to 40 in good health. The CDR3 region has the DNA TGTGCCAGCAGTCCCCCCAGCAGCTCCTACAATGAGCAGTTCTTC. Translated: CASSPPSSSYNEQFF.